The clone carrying this T cell receptor (beta chain) came up a few times. The data belong to a study of T cell changes during pregnancy in multiple sclerosis. This CDR3 comprises 16 residues. V dropped 2 bases and J dropped 6; count of bases not matched to a gene: 7. Looked up from germline, CDR1 is LNHNV and CDR2 is YYDKDF (reference sequence). Here immunoSEQ multiplex PCR was the method, and the copy in TCRdb shows in-frame clones only, minus some. The data contain roughly 100,000 clones, 75% to 95% of them singletons. The chain has TRBV15 and TRBJ2-7; 13 nucleotides agree with TRBD2. The sample here was peripheral blood, taken in the second trimester of pregnancy. The sequence was collected from a female donor with multiple sclerosis, enrolled in a pregnancy study. The CDR3 sequence: CATSRSRTSGSVEQYF. The DNA of the CDR3 is TGTGCCACCAGCAGATCCCGGACTAGCGGGAGTGTCGAGCAGTACTTC.